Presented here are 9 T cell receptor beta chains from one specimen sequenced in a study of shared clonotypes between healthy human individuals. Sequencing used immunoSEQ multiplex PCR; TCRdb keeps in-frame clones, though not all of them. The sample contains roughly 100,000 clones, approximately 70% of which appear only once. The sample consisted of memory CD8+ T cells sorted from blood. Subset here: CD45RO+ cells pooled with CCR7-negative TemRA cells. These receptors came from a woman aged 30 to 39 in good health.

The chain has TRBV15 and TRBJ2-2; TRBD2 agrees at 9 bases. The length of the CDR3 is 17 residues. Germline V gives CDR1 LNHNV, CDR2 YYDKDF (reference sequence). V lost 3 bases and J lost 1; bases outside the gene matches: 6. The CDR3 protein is CATSRTPAGGNTGELFF. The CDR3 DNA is TGTGCCACCAGCAGGACCCCAGCGGGGGGGAACACCGGGGAGCTGTTTTTT.

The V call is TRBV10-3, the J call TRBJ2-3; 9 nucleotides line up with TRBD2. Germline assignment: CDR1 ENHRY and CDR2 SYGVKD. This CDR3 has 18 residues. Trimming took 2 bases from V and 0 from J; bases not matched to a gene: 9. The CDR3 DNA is TGTGCCATCAGTGAGAGTTTGTGGACTAGCGTTAGCACAGATACGCAGTATTTT. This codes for CAISESLWTSVSTDTQYF.

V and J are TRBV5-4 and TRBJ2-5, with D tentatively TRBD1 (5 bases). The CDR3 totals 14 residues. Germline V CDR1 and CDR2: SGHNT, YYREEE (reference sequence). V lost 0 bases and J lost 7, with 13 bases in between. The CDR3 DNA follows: TGTGCCAGCAGCTTGGGAGTCAGGGTTGGGACCCAGTACTTC. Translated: CASSLGVRVGTQYF.

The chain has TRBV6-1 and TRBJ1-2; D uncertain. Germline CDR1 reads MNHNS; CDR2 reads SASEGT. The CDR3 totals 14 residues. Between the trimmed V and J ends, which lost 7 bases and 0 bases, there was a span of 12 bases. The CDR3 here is CASMPDLSNYGYTF. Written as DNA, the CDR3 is TGTGCCAGCATGCCAGACCTCTCTAACTATGGCTACACCTTC.

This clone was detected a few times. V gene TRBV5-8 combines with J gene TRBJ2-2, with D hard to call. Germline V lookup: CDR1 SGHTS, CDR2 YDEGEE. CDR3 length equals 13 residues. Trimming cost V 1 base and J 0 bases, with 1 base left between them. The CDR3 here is CASSLTNTGELFF. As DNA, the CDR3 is TGTGCCAGCAGCTTGACGAACACCGGGGAGCTGTTTTTT.

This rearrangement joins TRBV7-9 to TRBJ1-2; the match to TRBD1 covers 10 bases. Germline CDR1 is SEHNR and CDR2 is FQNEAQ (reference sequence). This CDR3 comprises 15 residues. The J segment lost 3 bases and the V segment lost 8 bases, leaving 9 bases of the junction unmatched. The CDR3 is CASGTGQGLDYGYTF. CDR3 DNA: TGTGCCAGCGGCACGGGACAGGGGTTAGACTATGGCTACACCTTC.

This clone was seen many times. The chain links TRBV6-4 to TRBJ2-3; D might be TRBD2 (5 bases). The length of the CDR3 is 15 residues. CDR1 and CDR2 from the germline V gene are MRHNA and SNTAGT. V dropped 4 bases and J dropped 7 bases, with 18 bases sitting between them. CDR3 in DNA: TGTGCCAGCAGTGTGGGAGTTGACACTGGAAATACGCAGTATTTT. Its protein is CASSVGVDTGNTQYF.

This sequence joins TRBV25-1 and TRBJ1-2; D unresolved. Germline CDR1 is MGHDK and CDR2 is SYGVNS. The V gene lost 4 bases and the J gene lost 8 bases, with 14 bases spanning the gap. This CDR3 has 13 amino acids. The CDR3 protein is CASSVPGTNGYTF. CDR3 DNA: TGTGCCAGCAGTGTACCGGGAACTAACGGCTACACCTTC.

CDR3: CASSLLGQNLSYEQYF. In DNA form, the CDR3 reads TGTGCCAGCAGCCTACTGGGACAGAACCTATCCTACGAGCAGTACTTC. This rearrangement joins TRBV7-9 to TRBJ2-7; 7 bases map to TRBD1. The CDR3 contains 16 residues. The V segment lost 5 bases and the J segment 1 base; nucleotides outside the gene matches: 11. The germline gives CDR1 SEHNR, CDR2 FQNEAQ (reference sequence).